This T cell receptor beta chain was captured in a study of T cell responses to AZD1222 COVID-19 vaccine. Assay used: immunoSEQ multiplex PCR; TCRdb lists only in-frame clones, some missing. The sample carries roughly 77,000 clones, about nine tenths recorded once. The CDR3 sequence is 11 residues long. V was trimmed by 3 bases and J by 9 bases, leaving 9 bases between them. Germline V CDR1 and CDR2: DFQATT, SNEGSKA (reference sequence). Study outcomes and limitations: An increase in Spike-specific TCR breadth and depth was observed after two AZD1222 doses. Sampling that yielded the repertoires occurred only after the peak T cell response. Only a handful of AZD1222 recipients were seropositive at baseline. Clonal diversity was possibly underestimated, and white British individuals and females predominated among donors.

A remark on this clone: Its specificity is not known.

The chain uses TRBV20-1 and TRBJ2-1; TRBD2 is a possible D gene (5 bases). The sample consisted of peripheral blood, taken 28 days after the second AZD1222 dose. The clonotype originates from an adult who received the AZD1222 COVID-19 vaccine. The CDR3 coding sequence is TGCAGTGCTAGTCCGGGGAGTGAGCAGTTCTTC. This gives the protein CSASPGSEQFF.